The clone carrying this T cell receptor (beta chain) came up many times. Because the library targeted alpha chains, this beta chain is an off-target read whose size means little. TCRdb redid the calling of the 5' RACE reads with MiXCR, one entry per CDR3 protein. The sample lists more than 6,500 distinct CDR3 sequences, roughly 4.2% occurring once. Time point indicated: sample taken at primary tumor resection. Unsorted whole RNA of tumor, nontumor lung or frozen PBMC was sequenced. The data were taken from a study of spatial heterogeneity in lung cancer. Turning to the study itself: Each distinct TCR and UMI combination averaged more than ten appearances in raw reads.

The CDR3 consists of 17 residues. Trimming took off 7 bases at V and 1 base at J, with 19 bases between the two ends. This sample comprised normal lung tissue next to the tumor, obtained at surgery. The sequence was collected from a female donor with early-stage non-small cell lung cancer. The chain combines TRBV12-3 or TRBV12-4 with TRBJ2-2; maybe TRBD1 (6 bases). The CDR3: CASTLWGHQLNTGELFF. The CDR3 DNA is TGTGCCAGCACCCTGTGGGGACATCAGTTGAACACCGGGGAGCTGTTTTTT.